This T cell receptor (beta chain) derives from a study of OX40 agonist ivuxolimab in advanced cancers. Profiling relied on immunoSEQ multiplex PCR, and the TCRdb table lists in-frame clones only, not all of them. The repertoire consists of tens of thousands of clones, with about 81% occurring once and the leading ten covering about 0.42%. Per germline, CDR1 WNHNN and CDR2 SYGVQD (reference sequence). The CDR3 contains 15 residues. The V end was cut by 4 bases, the J end by 0 bases, with 13 bases between. Source: CD4+ or CD8+ T cells sorted from blood, taken in a trial of the OX40 agonist ivuxolimab. The clonotype comes from an adult with an advanced solid tumor such as melanoma, head and neck, liver or kidney cancer. The rearrangement joins TRBV10-1 to TRBJ2-7, with a tentative D call TRBD1 (6 bases). The CDR3 spells CASSVCRDTSYEQYF. For the CDR3, the DNA is TGCGCCAGCAGTGTATGCCGGGACACCTCCTACGAGCAGTACTTC.